These 28 T cell receptor beta chains originate from one sample sequenced in a study of cytomegalovirus exposure and HLA in healthy donors. The PCR ran on 60 Vbeta and 13 Jbeta primers. Data came from immunoSEQ multiplex PCR; TCRdb stores just in-frame clones and leaves some out. Among approximately 170,000 clones listed, approximately 83% were seen once. The sample was PBMCs. The receptor source for this set is a boy younger than 10 in good health and CMV-seronegative.

CDR3 nucleotides: TGCAGCGTTGCCGGGACAGACTATGGCTACACCTTC. Its translation is CSVAGTDYGYTF. V is TRBV29-1 and J is TRBJ1-2; the match to TRBD1 covers 7 bases. The CDR3 length is 12 residues. V shed 4 bases, J shed 3 bases, and the junction held 2 bases outside the gene matches. Germline V CDR1 and CDR2: SQVTM, ANQGSEA. Based on the CDR3 plus reference TRBV29-1 and TRBJ1-2, the full variable domain is SAVISQKPSRDICQRGTSLTIQCQVDSQVTMMFWYRQQPGQSLTLIATANQGSEATYESGFVIDKFPISRPNLTFSTLTVSNMSPEDSSIYLCSVAGTDYGYTFGSGTRLTVV.

The chain recombines TRBV19 with TRBJ2-1; 9 bases map to TRBD2. After removal of 4 bases from V and 3 bases from J, the junction contained 4 bases not matched to a gene. Germline V lookup: CDR1 LNHDA, CDR2 SQIVND (reference sequence). The CDR3 runs to 15 residues. CDR3 amino acids: CASSTFSGSYNEQFF. The CDR3 DNA sequence: TGTGCCAGTAGTACGTTTAGCGGGAGCTACAATGAGCAGTTCTTC. The full variable domain, with the rest looked up from reference TRBV19 and TRBJ2-1, is DGGITQSPKYLFRKEGQNVTLSCEQNLNHDAMYWYRQDPGQGLRLIYYSQIVNDFQKGDIAEGYSVSREKKESFPLTVTSAQKNPTAFYLCASSTFSGSYNEQFFGPGTRLTVL.

V is TRBV7-2 and J is TRBJ2-5; the D gene is possibly TRBD2 (6 bases). Trimming removed 3 bases from V and 5 bases from J, with 7 bases in between. The CDR3 loop spans 12 amino acids. Germline CDR1 SGHTA, CDR2 FQGNSA. The CDR3 protein is CASSFREETQYF. The CDR3 region has the DNA TGTGCCAGCAGCTTCCGGGAGGAGACCCAGTACTTC.

The CDR3 loop is CASSTGPQETQYF. The DNA for the CDR3 is TGTGCCAGCAGCACCGGTCCACAAGAGACCCAGTACTTC. The chain employs TRBV7-8 and TRBJ2-5; D gene ambiguous. The CDR3 runs to 13 residues. Trimming took off 5 bases at V and 2 bases at J, with 9 bases between the two ends. Germline-derived CDR1 and CDR2 are SGHVS and FQNEAQ.

The chain links TRBV6-5 to TRBJ2-7; 8 bases are shared with TRBD2. Per the germline V gene, CDR1 is MNHEY and CDR2 is SVGAGI. The CDR3 has 14 amino acids. V lost 6 bases and J lost 5; bases outside the gene matches: 9. CDR3 protein: CASRSSGTYDEQYF. DNA of the CDR3: TGTGCCAGCAGGAGTAGCGGGACTTACGACGAGCAGTACTTC.

The rearrangement links TRBV18 to TRBJ1-1; D might be TRBD1 (5 bases). CDR1 and CDR2 (germline): KGHSH, LQKENI. The V end was cut by 3 bases, the J end by 4 bases, with 18 bases between. CDR3 length equals 16 residues. This chain's CDR3 is CASSPVTDPRSTEAFF. As DNA, the CDR3 is TGTGCCAGCTCACCGGTGACAGACCCGAGGAGCACTGAAGCTTTCTTT.

The J gene is TRBJ2-5, the V gene TRBV5-4, with 8 bases aligning to TRBD1. The better agreement between TRBJ2-7 and the DNA end casts doubt on the J call. Germline CDR1 reads SGHNT; CDR2 reads YYREEE (reference sequence). The CDR3 totals 15 residues. CDR3 residues: CASRPGTGVTYEQYF. DNA for the CDR3: TGTGCCAGCAGGCCCGGGACAGGTGTCACCTACGAGCAGTACTTC.

V usage is TRBV5-4 and J usage is TRBJ2-5; 12 bases are shared with TRBD2. V lost 3 bases, J lost 5 bases, and 11 bases stayed unmatched. Germline-derived CDR1 and CDR2 are SGHNT and YYREEE (reference sequence). The CDR3 runs 17 residues. CDR3 residues: CASSSPSGLAGLETQYF. CDR3 bases: TGTGCCAGCAGCTCCCCATCCGGACTAGCGGGATTGGAGACCCAGTACTTC. Using reference TRBV5-4 and TRBJ2-5 for the parts outside the CDR3, the full variable domain is ETGVTQSPTHLIKTRGQQVTLRCSSQSGHNTVSWYQQALGQGPQFIFQYYREEENGRGNFPPRFSGLQFPNYSSELNVNALELDDSALYLCASSSPSGLAGLETQYFGPGTRLLVL.

This clone was counted a few times. J is TRBJ2-3 and V is TRBV5-6; TRBD2 agrees at 12 bases. CDR1 is SGHDT, CDR2 YYEEEE, per germline. V lost 2 bases, J lost 1 base, and 2 bases stayed unmatched. This CDR3 region has 16 residues. The CDR3: CASSFRLAGGTDTQYF. DNA for the CDR3: TGTGCCAGCAGCTTCCGACTAGCGGGGGGCACAGATACGCAGTATTTT.

The chain joins TRBV4-1 to TRBJ2-7; 8 nucleotides agree with TRBD2. The CDR3 runs 18 residues. CDR1 MGHRA and CDR2 YSYEKL come from the germline V gene. The ends lost 0 bases at V and 0 bases at J; junction bases unmatched: 10. CDR3 DNA sequence: TGCGCCAGCAGCCAAGATCATGTAGCGGGACCGAGCTCCTACGAGCAGTACTTC. It specifies CASSQDHVAGPSSYEQYF.

The table lists this clone with a few counts. The chain employs TRBV4-3 and TRBJ1-1; TRBD1 might be the D (5 bases). The V end lost 0 bases, the J end lost 6 bases, and 17 bases lay between the germline ends. This CDR3 spans 16 amino acids. Per germline, CDR1 LGHNA and CDR2 YSLEER. This CDR3 is CASSQDAGRGFPEAFF. The CDR3 nucleotides are TGCGCCAGCAGCCAAGATGCAGGGCGGGGGTTCCCTGAAGCTTTCTTT.

CDR3 sequence: CASSLEADQPQHF. DNA for the CDR3: TGTGCCAGCAGCTTAGAAGCGGATCAGCCCCAGCATTTT. The chain combines TRBV7-2 with TRBJ1-5; the D is unclear. Looked up from germline, CDR1 is SGHTA and CDR2 is FQGNSA. The CDR3 spans 13 residues. Trimming removed 1 base at V and 5 bases at J, with 6 bases between. The full variable domain, rest sourced from reference TRBV7-2 and TRBJ1-5, is GAGVSQSPSNKVTEKGKDVELRCDPISGHTALYWYRQSLGQGLEFLIYFQGNSAPDKSGLPSDRFSAERTGGSVSTLTIQRTQQEDSAVYLCASSLEADQPQHFGDGTRLSIL.

This chain joins TRBV29-1 and TRBJ2-7, with 11 nucleotides matching TRBD1. Germline V gene sequence: CDR1 SQVTM, CDR2 ANQGSEA. The CDR3 is made up of 13 amino acids. V lost 4 bases and J lost 5; bases outside the gene matches: 4. This CDR3 reads CSVGTGGIHEQYF. DNA of the CDR3: TGCAGCGTTGGGACAGGGGGCATCCACGAGCAGTACTTC.

The chain links TRBV9 to TRBJ2-2; 8 bases line up with TRBD1. V gave up 3 bases and J gave up 1 base; unmatched junction bases: 14. CDR1 is SGDLS, CDR2 YYNGEE, per germline. CDR3 length: 19 amino acids. CDR3 coding DNA: TGTGCCAGCAGCGCACGACTCCAGGGGGCCACGAAGAACACCGGGGAGCTGTTTTTT. It yields the protein CASSARLQGATKNTGELFF. The whole variable domain, filled in from reference TRBV9 and TRBJ2-2, reads DSGVTQTPKHLITATGQRVTLRCSPRSGDLSVYWYQQSLDQGLQFLIQYYNGEERAKGNILERFSAQQFPDLHSELNLSSLELGDSALYFCASSARLQGATKNTGELFFGEGSRLTVL.

The chain has TRBV28 and TRBJ2-7, with D maybe TRBD2 (6 bases). CDR1 is MDHEN, CDR2 SYDVKM, per germline. The germline V and J ends were trimmed by 6 bases and 7 bases, with 16 bases remaining between them. CDR3 length: 13 amino acids. The CDR3 nucleotides are TGTGCCAGCAGGCGCGGAGGGGCGCTGGAGCAGTACTTC. It codes for CASRRGGALEQYF.

The chain recombines TRBV11-3 with TRBJ2-1; 9 nucleotides agree with TRBD2. Germline assignment: CDR1 SGHNT and CDR2 YENEEA. The CDR3 loop spans 16 amino acids. V lost 1 base, J lost 7 bases, and 8 bases stayed unmatched. The DNA for the CDR3 is TGTGCCAGCAGCTTAGTTTTCGGGACTAGCAAGAATGAGCAGTTCTTC. Residues: CASSLVFGTSKNEQFF. The full variable domain, with the rest looked up from reference TRBV11-3 and TRBJ2-1, is EAGVVQSPRYKIIEKKQPVAFWCNPISGHNTLYWYLQNLGQGPELLIRYENEEAVDDSQLPKDRFSAERLKGVDSTLKIQPAELGDSAVYLCASSLVFGTSKNEQFFGPGTRLTVL.

In regard to this clone: At one end, the junction sequence differs from germline, possibly due to a read error. The chain employs TRBV6-5 and TRBJ1-1; perhaps TRBD1 as D (5 bases). The CDR3 runs 13 residues. In germline, CDR1 is MNHEY, CDR2 SVGAGI. The CDR3 nucleotides read TGTGCCAGCAGTTACCCGGGGGTTCCTGAAGCTTCCTTT. Amino acid sequence: CASSYPGVPEASF.

V and J are TRBV30 and TRBJ1-5; 12 bases align to TRBD1. Germline CDR1 GTSNPN, CDR2 SVGIG (reference sequence). This CDR3 region has 14 residues. Trimming cost V 0 bases and J 11 bases; bases outside gene matches: 5. The CDR3 sequence: CAWSVGTGGRTQHF. The DNA for the CDR3 is TGTGCCTGGAGTGTGGGGACAGGGGGCAGGACCCAGCATTTT.

The CDR3 sequence is CASSSIPGTSGSSYNEQFF. In DNA form, the CDR3 reads TGCGCCAGCAGCTCTATTCCCGGGACTAGCGGGAGCTCCTACAATGAGCAGTTCTTC. V is TRBV5-1 and J is TRBJ2-1, with 14 nucleotides matching TRBD2. Germline V CDR1 and CDR2: SGHRS, YFSETQ. The CDR3 sequence is 19 residues long. The trim removed 3 bases at V and 0 bases at J, leaving 8 bases unmatched.

This clone was seen more than once but under ten times. CDR3 in amino acids: CASSSEQGTGELFF. The CDR3 DNA reads as TGTGCCAGCAGCTCAGAACAGGGGACCGGGGAGCTGTTTTTT. The chain carries TRBV7-2 and TRBJ2-2; 7 nucleotides line up with TRBD1. Germline assignment: CDR1 SGHTA and CDR2 FQGNSA. V was pared by 4 bases and J by 5 bases, with 4 bases of the junction left unmatched. This CDR3 contains 14 residues. Full variable domain (rest looked up from reference TRBV7-2 and TRBJ2-2): GAGVSQSPSNKVTEKGKDVELRCDPISGHTALYWYRQSLGQGLEFLIYFQGNSAPDKSGLPSDRFSAERTGGSVSTLTIQRTQQEDSAVYLCASSSEQGTGELFFGEGSRLTVL.

The gene calls are TRBV4-1 and TRBJ1-1, with D perhaps matching TRBD1 (5 bases). This CDR3 has 14 residues. Trimming cost V 4 bases and J 3 bases, with 12 bases left between them. CDR1 is MGHRA, CDR2 YSYEKL, per germline. CDR3 loop: CASSRGGEDTEAFF. The CDR3 DNA is TGCGCCAGCAGCCGAGGAGGGGAGGACACTGAAGCTTTCTTT.

The rearrangement uses TRBV10-1 and TRBJ1-4; 8 nucleotides match TRBD1. The CDR3 extends over 19 amino acids. V lost 6 bases and J lost 6; bases outside the gene matches: 21. The germline V gene has CDR1 WNHNN and CDR2 SYGVQD (reference sequence). CDR3 bases: TGCGCCAGCAGAAAGGACAGGGCGGGTCACACACGAGGGGATGAAAAACTGTTTTTT. Translating gives CASRKDRAGHTRGDEKLFF.

This clone was detected only a few times. The chain combines TRBV2 with TRBJ2-1; 12 positions agree with TRBD2. V lost 5 bases, J lost 7 bases, and 6 bases stayed unmatched. The germline V gene encodes CDR1 SNHLY and CDR2 FYNNEI. This CDR3 has 15 amino acids. CDR3 region: CASSLGLAGGNEQFF. The CDR3 DNA follows: TGTGCCAGCAGTCTCGGGCTAGCGGGAGGGAATGAGCAGTTCTTC.

The chain uses TRBV5-1 and TRBJ1-1, with a tentative D call TRBD1 (5 bases). Germline V lookup: CDR1 SGHRS, CDR2 YFSETQ. The CDR3 runs 14 residues. V shed 8 bases and J shed 1 base, with 15 bases lying between them. CDR3 DNA sequence: TGCGCCAGACCCTCATGGCAGGGGAACACTGAAGCTTTCTTT. Translating it yields CARPSWQGNTEAFF.

The rearrangement joins TRBV4-1 to TRBJ2-5, with D uncertain. The CDR3 loop spans 14 amino acids. Between the trimmed V and J ends, which lost 3 bases and 1 base, there was a span of 9 bases. In germline, CDR1 is MGHRA, CDR2 YSYEKL. CDR3 DNA sequence: TGCGCCAGCAGCCAGGCCCCGTTCCAAGAGACCCAGTACTTC. Encoded protein: CASSQAPFQETQYF.

The gene calls are TRBV6-6 and TRBJ1-2; perhaps TRBD1 as D (6 bases). Per germline, CDR1 MNHNY and CDR2 SVGAGI (reference sequence). The CDR3 runs to 15 residues. Trimming shortened V by 10 bases and J by 8 bases, and 26 bases separated the two germline ends. In nucleotides, the CDR3 is TGTGCCACCGGAATTGCGGGGGCGCAGGAAGAAGGCTACACCTTC. Protein: CATGIAGAQEEGYTF.

V gene TRBV9 combines with J gene TRBJ2-5; 10 positions match TRBD1. Judging by the DNA end, TRBJ2-7 fits better; the J call may be wrong. Germline V CDR1 and CDR2: SGDLS, YYNGEE. The CDR3 has 14 residues. CDR3 sequence reads: CASSGTGGNYEQYF. The CDR3 DNA follows: TGTGCCAGCAGCGGGACAGGGGGTAACTACGAGCAGTACTTC.

This clone was recorded only once. V and J are TRBV6-5 and TRBJ2-2; TRBD1 matches at 7 bases. Germline assignment: CDR1 MNHEY and CDR2 SVGAGI. Trimming cost V 6 bases and J 6 bases; bases outside gene matches: 7. This CDR3 has 14 amino acids. As DNA, the CDR3 is TGTGCCAGCAGAGGGGGCGCGGTAGCCGGGGAGCTGTTTTTT. It encodes CASRGGAVAGELFF.